This T cell receptor (delta chain) was sequenced in a study of gamma-delta chains in newborns, infants, children. Study as a whole: Microbial exposure reportedly drives polyclonal innate γδ T cell expansion after birth.

CDR3 length equals 18 residues. CDR1 and CDR2 (germline): GEAIGNYY, EKD. The J segment lost 0 bases and the V segment lost 0 bases, leaving 1 base of the junction unmatched. With CATT, TCRdb re-called clones from the reads. Seen here are more than 2,000 delta-chain clones, 0.9% to 1.2% observed once, and the top ten hold around 24%. Concerning this clone: A far larger clone differs by one base, so this is likely a read error. Other nucleotide sequences in the sample specify the same CDR3.

This chain links TRDV2 with TRDJ3; 10 bases align to TRDD3. This receptor was taken from a child who was a newborn, infant or young child, either healthy, febrile or measles-vaccinated (not recorded which). What was sequenced was blood. Written as DNA, the CDR3 is TGTGCCTGTGACACCGGGGGATACGACTCCTGGGACACCCGACAGATGTTTTTC. This translates into CACDTGGYDSWDTRQMFF.